This TCR beta chain was identified in a study of cytomegalovirus exposure and HLA in healthy donors. Study context: The 120 or so validation repertoires were produced on the same platform as the approximately 620 repertoires of the first cohort. This was reported in a later analysis.

As for this clone: Its antigen is unknown.

Trimming cost V 5 bases and J 5 bases, with 18 bases left between them. The CDR3 loop spans 15 amino acids. Germline CDR1 SEHNR, CDR2 FQNEAQ (reference sequence). Method: immunoSEQ multiplex PCR; TCRdb's copy keeps in-frame clones and lacks some. This sample has tens of thousands of clones, with roughly 92% found just once. General study findings and limits: Across donors, most TCRs were seen rarely, yet some public ones were widespread.

Material for sequencing was PBMCs. The TCR comes from a woman aged 30 to 39 in good health and CMV-seropositive. The genes are TRBV7-9 and TRBJ2-5; D is perhaps TRBD2 (6 bases). The CDR3, as DNA: TGTGCCAGCAGCAAAAGGGGCGGGACGATCGAGACCCAGTACTTC. This translates into CASSKRGGTIETQYF.